The 22 T cell receptor beta chains presented below share a single source sample, sequenced in a study of graft-versus-host responses after intestinal transplantation. Measured with immunoSEQ multiplex PCR; TCRdb has only the in-frame clones, and not every one. Of over 9,000 clones in the sample, about 95% were seen once. The material sequenced was bone marrow, taken around 500 days after intestinal transplantation. The receptors shown here come from a human patient who received an intestinal transplant, so some T cells may come from the graft donor.

The V call is TRBV19, the J call TRBJ1-4, with D perhaps TRBD1 (6 bases). Germline V CDR1 and CDR2: LNHDA, SQIVND (reference sequence). This CDR3 contains 15 residues. V lost 2 bases, J lost 8 bases, and 15 bases lay in between. The DNA of the CDR3 is TGTGCCAGTAGTATACGACAGGCGCCGAACGAAAAACTGTTTTTT. This sequence encodes CASSIRQAPNEKLFF.

This clone was detected once. The V call is TRBV28, the J call TRBJ2-1; 12 nucleotides align to TRBD1. V lost 3 bases and J lost 1; bases outside the gene matches: 10. Looked up from germline, CDR1 is MDHEN and CDR2 is SYDVKM. The CDR3 has 19 residues. CDR3 DNA sequence: TGTGCCAGCAGTTTCCCGGGACAGGGGGCTTTGGAATCCTACAATGAGCAGTTCTTC. Protein: CASSFPGQGALESYNEQFF.

This sequence joins TRBV6-5 and TRBJ1-1; possible D gene TRBD1, 6 bases. Trimming cost V 2 bases and J 4 bases, with 17 bases left between them. Germline V lookup: CDR1 MNHEY, CDR2 SVGAGI. The CDR3 extends over 16 amino acids. This chain's CDR3 is CASSYRIPGVGTEAFF. CDR3 in DNA: TGTGCCAGCAGTTACCGGATCCCAGGGGTCGGCACTGAAGCTTTCTTT.

V and J are TRBV5-6 and TRBJ2-5; perhaps TRBD1 as D (7 bases). Trimming shortened V by 4 bases and J by 7 bases, and 17 bases separated the two germline ends. CDR1 is SGHDT and CDR2 is YYEEEE in the germline V gene. The CDR3 is made up of 14 amino acids. The CDR3 region is CASSPGGGMGTQYF. CDR3 nucleotide sequence: TGTGCCAGCAGCCCTGGAGGGGGCATGGGGACCCAGTACTTC.

The chain carries TRBV7-6 and TRBJ1-2; 9 nucleotides align to TRBD1. V was clipped by 8 bases and J by 3 bases; unmatched bases: 4. CDR1 is SGHVS and CDR2 is FNYEAQ in the germline V gene. This CDR3 is built from 13 residues. Written as DNA, the CDR3 is TGTGCCAGCGGAAGGACAGGGGACTATGGCTACACCTTC. Encoded protein: CASGRTGDYGYTF.

In nucleotides, the CDR3 is TGTGCCAGCAGCCATACAGGGGAGGGGGACCCCTACAATGAGCAGTTCTTC. Protein product: CASSHTGEGDPYNEQFF. This sequence joins TRBV7-9 and TRBJ2-1, with D perhaps matching TRBD1 or TRBD2 (7 bases each). Trimming shortened V by 5 bases and J by 2 bases, and 19 bases separated the two germline ends. This CDR3 is built from 17 residues. Germline CDR1 reads SEHNR; CDR2 reads FQNEAQ (reference sequence).

V is TRBV9 and J is TRBJ1-1; D call uncertain. Trimming shortened V by 1 base and J by 0 bases, and 10 bases separated the two germline ends. In germline, CDR1 is SGDLS, CDR2 YYNGEE. The CDR3 sequence is 15 residues long. This CDR3 reads CASSVLLGMNTEAFF. DNA of the CDR3: TGTGCCAGCAGCGTACTCTTGGGGATGAACACTGAAGCTTTCTTT.

The chain joins TRBV28 to TRBJ1-6; D perhaps matches TRBD1 (5 bases). CDR1 MDHEN and CDR2 SYDVKM come from the germline V gene. Between the trimmed V and J ends, which lost 6 bases and 10 bases, there was a span of 13 bases. This CDR3 contains 13 residues. The CDR3 reads CASSLGTNSPLHF. The CDR3 DNA is TGTGCCAGCAGCCTCGGGACCAACTCACCCCTCCACTTT.

The chain joins TRBV7-2 to TRBJ2-7, with 8 bases lining up with TRBD1. The CDR3 loop spans 14 amino acids. In germline, CDR1 is SGHTA, CDR2 FQGNSA. The V segment lost 5 bases and the J segment 6 bases; nucleotides outside the gene matches: 9. CDR3 residues: CASSASQGAGEQYF. The DNA for the CDR3 is TGTGCCAGCAGCGCATCTCAGGGGGCGGGCGAGCAGTACTTC.

V and J are TRBV13 and TRBJ2-3; TRBD2 matches at 8 bases. This CDR3 has 14 residues. Germline V lookup: CDR1 PRHDT, CDR2 FYEKMQ (reference sequence). J gave up 4 bases and V 5 bases, and 5 bases lay outside the gene matches. This chain's CDR3 is CASSPSGGADTQYF. The CDR3 nucleotides are TGTGCCAGCAGCCCCTCGGGAGGGGCAGATACGCAGTATTTT.

This chain uses TRBV7-6 with TRBJ1-3, with 7 positions matching TRBD1. In germline, CDR1 is SGHVS, CDR2 FNYEAQ. The CDR3 has 18 residues. Trimming removed 5 bases from V and 1 base from J; junction bases left unmatched: 14. The CDR3 is CASSPKGAGVRSGNTIYF. Here the CDR3 DNA reads TGTGCCAGCAGCCCCAAGGGGGCAGGGGTTAGGTCTGGAAACACCATATATTTT.

The rearrangement links TRBV5-1 to TRBJ1-4, with unresolved D. The V and J ends lost 0 bases and 8 bases respectively, with 14 bases between them. The CDR3 sequence is 15 residues long. CDR1 is SGHRS and CDR2 is YFSETQ in the germline V gene. CDR3 protein: CASSLEAAFREKLFF. CDR3 DNA: TGCGCCAGCAGCTTGGAGGCAGCCTTTCGGGAAAAACTGTTTTTT. Drawing the rest from reference TRBV5-1 and TRBJ1-4, the complete variable domain is KAGVTQTPRYLIKTRGQQVTLSCSPISGHRSVSWYQQTPGQGLQFLFEYFSETQRNKGNFPGRFSGRQFSNSRSEMNVSTLELGDSALYLCASSLEAAFREKLFFGSGTQLSVL.

The chain uses TRBV9 and TRBJ2-1; 11 bases are a match to TRBD2. This CDR3 has 19 residues. V lost 0 bases and J lost 4; bases outside the gene matches: 12. Germline lookup yields CDR1 SGDLS and CDR2 YYNGEE. DNA of the CDR3: TGTGCCAGCAGCGTAGTCCCTAGCGGGAGGCGTCCTATTTACAATGAGCAGTTCTTC. It yields the protein CASSVVPSGRRPIYNEQFF.

J is TRBJ2-2 and V is TRBV4-3; no firm D call. Between the trimmed V and J ends, which lost 1 base and 8 bases, there was a span of 2 bases. This CDR3 spans 11 amino acids. CDR1 is LGHNA and CDR2 is YSLEER in the germline V gene. The CDR3 spells CASSQGGELFF. The CDR3 bases are TGCGCCAGCAGCCAAGGGGGGGAGCTGTTTTTT.

The V and J genes are TRBV7-6 and TRBJ2-7; D is perhaps TRBD1 or TRBD2 (5 bases each). V was trimmed by 5 bases and J by 2 bases, leaving 16 bases between them. The CDR3 is 15 amino acids. The germline gives CDR1 SGHVS, CDR2 FNYEAQ. The CDR3 loop is CASSPRDPPTYEQYF. The CDR3 DNA reads as TGTGCCAGCAGCCCTAGGGACCCCCCGACCTACGAGCAGTACTTC. Based on the CDR3 plus reference TRBV7-6 and TRBJ2-7, the full variable domain is GAGVSQSPRYKVTKRGQDVALRCDPISGHVSLYWYRQALGQGPEFLTYFNYEAQQDKSGLPNDRFSAERPEGSISTLTIQRTEQRDSAMYRCASSPRDPPTYEQYFGPGTRLTVT.

DNA of the CDR3: TGTGCCAGCAGGATGACAGGGCCTGGAAACACCATATATTTT. Translation gives CASRMTGPGNTIYF. This chain joins TRBV6-5 and TRBJ1-3, with 7 nucleotides matching TRBD1. V was pared by 6 bases and J by 2 bases, with 4 bases of the junction left unmatched. The CDR3 extends over 14 amino acids. The germline V gene encodes CDR1 MNHEY and CDR2 SVGAGI.

The rearrangement joins TRBV5-1 to TRBJ1-4; TRBD1 is a possible D gene (6 bases). This CDR3 spans 14 amino acids. The V gene lost 4 bases and the J gene lost 8 bases, with 15 bases spanning the gap. Germline-derived CDR1 and CDR2 are SGHRS and YFSETQ. The CDR3 loop reads CASSAGQKGEKLFF. In nucleotides, the CDR3 is TGCGCCAGCAGCGCCGGACAGAAGGGGGAAAAACTGTTTTTT.

This clone was seen just once. V and J are TRBV18 and TRBJ2-5; TRBD2 is a possible D gene (6 bases). The V gene's germline CDR1 is KGHSH and CDR2 LQKENI. The germline V and J ends were trimmed by 0 bases and 1 base, with 12 bases remaining between them. The length of the CDR3 is 16 residues. The CDR3 spells CASSPPTREAQETQYF. CDR3 nucleotide sequence: TGTGCCAGCTCACCACCGACCAGGGAGGCCCAAGAGACCCAGTACTTC.

DNA of the CDR3: TGTGCCAGCAGTGAGGGACAGGGGGAAGACACCGGGGAGCTGTTTTTT. It is translated as CASSEGQGEDTGELFF. The chain combines TRBV25-1 with TRBJ2-2, with TRBD1 identical over 11 bases. CDR3 size: 16 residues. The ends lost 3 bases at V and 3 bases at J; junction bases unmatched: 3. Germline assignment: CDR1 MGHDK and CDR2 SYGVNS.

The gene calls are TRBV7-2 and TRBJ1-3, with unresolved D. The germline V gene encodes CDR1 SGHTA and CDR2 FQGNSA. The CDR3 spans 16 residues. Trimming left V 1 base short and J 0 bases short, with 10 bases between. CDR3 protein: CASSLVGRFSGNTIYF. The CDR3, as DNA: TGTGCCAGCAGCTTAGTCGGGCGCTTCTCTGGAAACACCATATATTTT.

The chain uses TRBV2 and TRBJ2-7; D unresolved. The V gene's germline CDR1 is SNHLY and CDR2 FYNNEI. This CDR3 spans 11 amino acids. V gave up 0 bases and J gave up 4 bases, with 1 base separating them. The CDR3 is CASSEAYEQYF. The CDR3 bases are TGTGCCAGCAGTGAAGCGTACGAGCAGTACTTC.

This clone was observed a single time. This CDR3 reads CASSTQQGPYRQYF. CDR3 in DNA: TGTGCCAGCAGCACGCAACAGGGGCCCTATCGGCAGTACTTC. The gene calls are TRBV13 and TRBJ2-7, with 7 bases matching TRBD1. The ends lost 5 bases at V and 9 bases at J; junction bases unmatched: 13. From germline, CDR1 is PRHDT and CDR2 FYEKMQ (reference sequence). The CDR3 is made up of 14 amino acids.